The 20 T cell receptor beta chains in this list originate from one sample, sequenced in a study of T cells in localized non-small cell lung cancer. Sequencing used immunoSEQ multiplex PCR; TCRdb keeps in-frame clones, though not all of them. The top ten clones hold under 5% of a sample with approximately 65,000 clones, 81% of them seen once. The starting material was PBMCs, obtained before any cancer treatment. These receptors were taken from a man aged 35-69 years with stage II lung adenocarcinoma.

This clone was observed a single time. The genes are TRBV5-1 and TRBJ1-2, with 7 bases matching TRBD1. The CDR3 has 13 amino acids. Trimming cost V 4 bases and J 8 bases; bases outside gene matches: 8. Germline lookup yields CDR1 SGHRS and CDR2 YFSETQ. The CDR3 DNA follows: TGCGCCAGCAGCCTGATGACAGGGAGAGGCTACACCTTC. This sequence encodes CASSLMTGRGYTF.

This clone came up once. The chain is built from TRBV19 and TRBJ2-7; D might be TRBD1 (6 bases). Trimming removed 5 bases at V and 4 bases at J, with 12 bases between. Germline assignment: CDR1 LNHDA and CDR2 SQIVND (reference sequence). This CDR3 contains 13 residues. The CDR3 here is CASSRRQEYEQYF. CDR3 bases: TGTGCCAGTAGTCGGAGACAGGAGTACGAGCAGTACTTC.

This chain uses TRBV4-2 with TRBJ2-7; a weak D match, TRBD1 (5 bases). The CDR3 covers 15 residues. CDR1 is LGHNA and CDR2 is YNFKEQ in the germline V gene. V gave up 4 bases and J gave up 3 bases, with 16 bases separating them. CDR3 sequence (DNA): TGTGCCAGCAGCCCTTCATTGACAGCCCTCTACGAGCAGTACTTC. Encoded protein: CASSPSLTALYEQYF.

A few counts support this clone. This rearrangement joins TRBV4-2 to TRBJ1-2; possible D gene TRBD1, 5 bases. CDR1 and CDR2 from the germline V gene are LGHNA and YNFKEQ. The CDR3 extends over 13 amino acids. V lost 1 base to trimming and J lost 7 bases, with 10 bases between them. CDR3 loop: CASSQVQGVGYTF. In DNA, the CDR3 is TGTGCCAGCAGCCAAGTCCAGGGCGTTGGCTACACCTTC.

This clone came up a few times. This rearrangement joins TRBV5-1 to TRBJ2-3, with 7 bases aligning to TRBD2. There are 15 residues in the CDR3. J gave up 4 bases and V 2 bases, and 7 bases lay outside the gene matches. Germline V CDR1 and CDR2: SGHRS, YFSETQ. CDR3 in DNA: TGCGCCAGCAGCTTTTGGACGAGCGGGGCAGATACGCAGTATTTT. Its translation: CASSFWTSGADTQYF.

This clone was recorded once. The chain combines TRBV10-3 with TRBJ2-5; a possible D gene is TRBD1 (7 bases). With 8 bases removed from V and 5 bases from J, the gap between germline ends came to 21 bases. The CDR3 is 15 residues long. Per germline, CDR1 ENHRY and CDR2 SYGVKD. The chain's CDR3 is CAIQPATTGRETQYF. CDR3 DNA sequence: TGTGCCATCCAACCTGCCACGACAGGGAGGGAGACCCAGTACTTC.

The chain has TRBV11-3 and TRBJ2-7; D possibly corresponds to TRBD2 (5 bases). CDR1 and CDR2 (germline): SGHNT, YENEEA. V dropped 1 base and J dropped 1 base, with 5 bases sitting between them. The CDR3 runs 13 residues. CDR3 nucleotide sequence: TGTGCCAGCAGCTTAGGGACTTCCTACGAGCAGTACTTC. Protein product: CASSLGTSYEQYF.

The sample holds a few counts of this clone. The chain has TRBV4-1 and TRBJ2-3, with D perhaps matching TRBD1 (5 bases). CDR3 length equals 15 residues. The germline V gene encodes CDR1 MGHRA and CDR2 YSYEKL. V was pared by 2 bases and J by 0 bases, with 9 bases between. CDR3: CASSQRGGSTDTQYF. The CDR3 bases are TGCGCCAGCAGCCAAAGGGGTGGCAGCACAGATACGCAGTATTTT.

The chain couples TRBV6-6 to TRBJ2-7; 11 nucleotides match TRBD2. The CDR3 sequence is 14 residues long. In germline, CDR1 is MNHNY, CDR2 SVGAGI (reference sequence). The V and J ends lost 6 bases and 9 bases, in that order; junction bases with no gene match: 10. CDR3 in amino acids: CASSLLAGELRQYF. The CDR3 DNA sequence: TGTGCCAGCAGCCTACTAGCGGGAGAGTTAAGGCAGTACTTC.

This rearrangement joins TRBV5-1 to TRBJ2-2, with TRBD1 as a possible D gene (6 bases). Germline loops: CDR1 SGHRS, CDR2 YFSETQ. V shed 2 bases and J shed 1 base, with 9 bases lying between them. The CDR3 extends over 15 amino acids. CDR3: CASSFRDKNTGELFF. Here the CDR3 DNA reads TGCGCCAGCAGCTTCCGGGACAAGAACACCGGGGAGCTGTTTTTT.

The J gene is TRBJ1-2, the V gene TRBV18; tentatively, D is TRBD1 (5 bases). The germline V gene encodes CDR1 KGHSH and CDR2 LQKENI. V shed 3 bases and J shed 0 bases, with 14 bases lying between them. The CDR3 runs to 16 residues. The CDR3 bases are TGTGCCAGCTCACCGCTTGCGGGGGAAGCTAACTATGGCTACACCTTC. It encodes CASSPLAGEANYGYTF.

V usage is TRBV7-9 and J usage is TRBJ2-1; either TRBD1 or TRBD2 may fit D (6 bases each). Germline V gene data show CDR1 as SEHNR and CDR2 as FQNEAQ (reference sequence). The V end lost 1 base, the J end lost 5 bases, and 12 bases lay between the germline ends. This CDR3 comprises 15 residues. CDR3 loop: CASSLGGGGNNEQFF. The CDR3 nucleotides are TGTGCCAGCAGCTTAGGAGGAGGGGGAAACAATGAGCAGTTCTTC. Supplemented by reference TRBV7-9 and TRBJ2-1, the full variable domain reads DTGVSQNPRHKITKRGQNVTFRCDPISEHNRLYWYRQTLGQGPEFLTYFQNEAQLEKSRLLSDRFSAERPKGSFSTLEIQRTEQGDSAMYLCASSLGGGGNNEQFFGPGTRLTVL.

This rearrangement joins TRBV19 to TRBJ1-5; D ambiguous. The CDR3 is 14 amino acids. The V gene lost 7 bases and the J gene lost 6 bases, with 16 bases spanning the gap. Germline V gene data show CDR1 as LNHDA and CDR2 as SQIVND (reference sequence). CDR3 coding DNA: TGTGCCAGTAAAACAGCTACCTTTGTTCAGCCCCAGCATTTT. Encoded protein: CASKTATFVQPQHF.

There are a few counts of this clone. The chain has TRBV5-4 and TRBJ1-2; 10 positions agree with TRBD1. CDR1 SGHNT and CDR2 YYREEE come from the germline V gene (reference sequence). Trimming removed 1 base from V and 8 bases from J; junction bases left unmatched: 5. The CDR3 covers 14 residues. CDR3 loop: CASSLTGTGAGYTF. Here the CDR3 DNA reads TGTGCCAGCAGCTTGACCGGGACAGGGGCAGGCTACACCTTC. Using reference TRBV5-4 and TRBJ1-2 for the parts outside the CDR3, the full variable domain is ETGVTQSPTHLIKTRGQQVTLRCSSQSGHNTVSWYQQALGQGPQFIFQYYREEENGRGNFPPRFSGLQFPNYSSELNVNALELDDSALYLCASSLTGTGAGYTFGSGTRLTVV.

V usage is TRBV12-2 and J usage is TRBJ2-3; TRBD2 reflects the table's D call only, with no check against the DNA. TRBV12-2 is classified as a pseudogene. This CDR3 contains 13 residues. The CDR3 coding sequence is TGTGCAAGTCGCCTGACTAGCACAGATACGCAGTATTTT. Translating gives CASRLTSTDTQYF.

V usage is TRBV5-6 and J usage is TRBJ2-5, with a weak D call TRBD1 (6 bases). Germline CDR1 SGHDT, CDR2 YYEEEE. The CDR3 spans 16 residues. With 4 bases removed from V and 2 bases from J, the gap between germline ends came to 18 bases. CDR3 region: CASSPSTGPTQETQYF. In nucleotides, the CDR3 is TGTGCCAGCAGCCCCTCGACAGGACCTACACAAGAGACCCAGTACTTC.

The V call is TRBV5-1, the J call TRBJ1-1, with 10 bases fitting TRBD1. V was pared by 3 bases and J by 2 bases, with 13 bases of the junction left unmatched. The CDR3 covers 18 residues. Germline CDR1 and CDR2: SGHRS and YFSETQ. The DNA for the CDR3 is TGCGCCAGCAGCTCGCTACCCCCTCGGACAGGGGGAAACACTGAAGCTTTCTTT. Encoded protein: CASSSLPPRTGGNTEAFF.

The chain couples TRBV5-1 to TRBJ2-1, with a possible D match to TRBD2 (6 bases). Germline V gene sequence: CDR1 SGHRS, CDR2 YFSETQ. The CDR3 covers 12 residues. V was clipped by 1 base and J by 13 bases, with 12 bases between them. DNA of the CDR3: TGCGCCAGCAGCTTGAGGAGGGCAGAACAGTTCTTC. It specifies CASSLRRAEQFF.

In DNA, the CDR3 is TGTGCCAGCAGCTCCTGGACAGGGGGAACCGGGGAGCTGTTTTTT. It codes for CASSSWTGGTGELFF. The J gene is TRBJ2-2, the V gene TRBV11-2, with 10 positions matching TRBD1. J lost 5 bases, V lost 4 bases, and 4 bases had no gene match. The CDR3 loop spans 15 amino acids. The germline V gene encodes CDR1 SGHAT and CDR2 FQNNGV.

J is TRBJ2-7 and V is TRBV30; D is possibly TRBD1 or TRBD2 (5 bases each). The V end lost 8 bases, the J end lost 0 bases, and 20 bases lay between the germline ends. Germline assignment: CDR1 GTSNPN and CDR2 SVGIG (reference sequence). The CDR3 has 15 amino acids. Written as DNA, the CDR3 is TGTGCCCCATTTGAAGGGGAGCGTAGCTCCTACGAGCAGTACTTC. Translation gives CAPFEGERSSYEQYF.